The text below deals with one T cell receptor beta chain. The sample originates from a study of blood T cell repertoires in COVID-19. For the study at large: Acute and convalescent COVID-19 samples came from the United States, Italy and Spain. PBMCs, B-cell-depleted T cells, or T cells provided the cDNA or gDNA that made up the material.

As originally analysed: Estimates of nucleated cell counts were drawn from the amplification of reference gene primers. Here immunoSEQ multiplex PCR was the method, and the copy in TCRdb shows in-frame clones only, minus some. That table gives V, J and clone size, and the DNA gave D and trimming. This repertoire shows approximately 70,000 clones, approximately 86% found once; its top ten account for less than 15%. The CDR3 contains 14 residues. Germline values: CDR1 MDHEN, CDR2 SYDVKM. V gave up 11 bases and J gave up 6 bases, with 21 bases separating them. Material: peripheral blood. The clonotype originates from a woman in her sixties with acute or convalescent COVID-19. The chain links TRBV28 to TRBJ2-3; D not certain. The CDR3 nucleotides read TGTGCCCTTAGACCGAGTGGCTTGCGGGATACGCAGTATTTT. Protein sequence: CALRPSGLRDTQYF.